The 28 T cell receptor beta chains below all came from one sample that was sequenced in a study of blood T cell repertoires in COVID-19. Using immunoSEQ multiplex PCR, the repertoire was profiled, and TCRdb retains in-frame clones only, with some absent. The data show some 260,000 clones, around nine tenths seen once. Material for sequencing was PBMCs or T cells enriched from blood (not recorded which). Every receptor here comes from a woman under 30 who had recovered from COVID-19.

The chain employs TRBV18 and TRBJ2-1, with TRBD1 matching 8 bases. This CDR3 contains 14 residues. V was pared by 2 bases and J by 8 bases, with 5 bases of the junction left unmatched. The V gene's germline CDR1 is KGHSH and CDR2 LQKENI. This CDR3 reads CASSPEDRVHEQFF. The CDR3 region has the DNA TGTGCCAGCTCACCAGAGGACAGGGTACATGAGCAGTTCTTC. The full variable domain, its missing parts supplied by reference TRBV18 and TRBJ2-1, is NAGVMQNPRHLVRRRGQEARLRCSPMKGHSHVYWYRQLPEEGLKFMVYLQKENIIDESGMPKERFSAEFPKEGPSILRIQQVVRGDSAAYFCASSPEDRVHEQFFGPGTRLTVL.

The gene calls are TRBV11-3 and TRBJ2-3; possible D gene TRBD2, 5 bases. Trimming cost V 4 bases and J 4 bases, with 15 bases left between them. CDR1 is SGHNT, CDR2 YENEEA, per germline. The CDR3 spans 15 residues. CDR3 coding DNA: TGTGCCAGCAGCTATATTAGCTCGGAGGCAGATACGCAGTATTTT. As protein: CASSYISSEADTQYF.

V usage is TRBV9 and J usage is TRBJ2-1; 11 nucleotides align to TRBD2. Trimming removed 3 bases from V and 2 bases from J; junction bases left unmatched: 4. The germline CDR1 and CDR2 sequences are SGDLS and YYNGEE. CDR3 length equals 16 residues. CDR3 region: CASSGLAGNTYNEQFF. The CDR3 DNA sequence: TGTGCCAGCAGCGGACTAGCGGGGAATACCTACAATGAGCAGTTCTTC. Full variable domain (outside the CDR3, taken from reference TRBV9 and TRBJ2-1): DSGVTQTPKHLITATGQRVTLRCSPRSGDLSVYWYQQSLDQGLQFLIQYYNGEERAKGNILERFSAQQFPDLHSELNLSSLELGDSALYFCASSGLAGNTYNEQFFGPGTRLTVL.

This chain uses TRBV4-1 with TRBJ1-5; no clear D. The V and J ends lost 1 base and 0 bases respectively, with 7 bases between them. CDR3 size: 15 residues. Per germline, CDR1 MGHRA and CDR2 YSYEKL. The CDR3 reads CASSQVGSSNQPQHF. For the CDR3, the DNA is TGCGCCAGCAGCCAAGTGGGCAGTAGCAATCAGCCCCAGCATTTT.

This clone came up once. J is TRBJ1-2 and V is TRBV18; a possible D gene is TRBD1 (5 bases). Germline V lookup: CDR1 KGHSH, CDR2 LQKENI. V was cut by 1 base and J by 8 bases, with 11 bases left in between. The CDR3 has 13 residues. CDR3 amino acids: CASSPRGGVGYTF. DNA for the CDR3: TGTGCCAGCTCACCACGGGGAGGGGTCGGCTACACCTTC.

V gene TRBV6-5 combines with J gene TRBJ1-3, with 7 bases fitting TRBD1. The CDR3 contains 15 residues. Trimming removed 5 bases from V and 3 bases from J; junction bases left unmatched: 7. Germline V lookup: CDR1 MNHEY, CDR2 SVGAGI. The CDR3 spells CASSRTGDGGNTIYF. The CDR3 DNA sequence: TGTGCCAGCAGTCGTACAGGGGACGGTGGAAACACCATATATTTT.

The chain is built from TRBV5-6 and TRBJ1-1, with D uncertain. Germline V CDR1 and CDR2: SGHDT, YYEEEE. V shed 2 bases and J shed 0 bases, with 8 bases lying between them. The CDR3 length is 14 residues. The CDR3 region is CASSFTVLNTEAFF. CDR3 DNA: TGTGCCAGCAGCTTTACAGTGCTGAACACTGAAGCTTTCTTT.

The J gene is TRBJ1-5, the V gene TRBV5-8; TRBD1 matches at 7 bases. The CDR3 sequence is 19 residues long. V lost 0 bases to trimming and J lost 2 bases; unmatched junction nucleotides: 14. Germline V gene sequence: CDR1 SGHTS, CDR2 YDEGEE. The CDR3 nucleotides are TGTGCCAGCAGCTTGGCAATTGGGGCAGGGGGAAATGGCAATCAGCCCCAGCATTTT. This encodes CASSLAIGAGGNGNQPQHF.

This chain joins TRBV5-5 and TRBJ1-6; D is perhaps TRBD1 (6 bases). Trimming stripped 2 bases from V and 7 bases from J, with 13 bases between. Germline CDR1 and CDR2: SGHKS and YYEKEE (reference sequence). This CDR3 region has 15 residues. The CDR3 region is CASSFILQGNSPLHF. The CDR3 bases are TGTGCCAGCAGCTTTATCCTACAGGGAAATTCACCCCTCCACTTT. The full variable domain, with the rest looked up from reference TRBV5-5 and TRBJ1-6, is DAGVTQSPTHLIKTRGQQVTLRCSPISGHKSVSWYQQVLGQGPQFIFQYYEKEERGRGNFPDRFSARQFPNYSSELNVNALLLGDSALYLCASSFILQGNSPLHFGNGTRLTVT.

The chain carries TRBV20-1 and TRBJ1-2; no firm D call. The CDR3 extends over 12 amino acids. Trimming stripped 3 bases from V and 4 bases from J, with 9 bases between. Germline V gene lookup returns CDR1 DFQATT and CDR2 SNEGSKA (reference sequence). The CDR3 is CSASNFGYGYTF. CDR3 DNA sequence: TGCAGTGCTAGTAATTTCGGCTATGGCTACACCTTC.

The rearrangement joins TRBV19 to TRBJ1-2; D might be TRBD1 (5 bases). The V and J ends lost 7 bases and 8 bases respectively, with 17 bases between them. The CDR3 extends over 13 amino acids. The V gene's germline CDR1 is LNHDA and CDR2 SQIVND (reference sequence). CDR3 region: CASTEQGMLGYTF. CDR3 DNA: TGTGCCAGTACTGAGCAGGGAATGTTGGGCTACACCTTC.

V and J are TRBV11-2 and TRBJ2-7; 9 positions match TRBD1. Per the germline V gene, CDR1 is SGHAT and CDR2 is FQNNGV. The CDR3 totals 15 residues. With 0 bases clipped from V and 5 bases from J, the junction kept 5 bases outside the gene matches. For the CDR3, the DNA is TGTGCCAGCAGCTTAGAGGGACAGGGCTTCCACGAGCAGTACTTC. Translated, it gives CASSLEGQGFHEQYF.

The chain joins TRBV6-5 to TRBJ1-3, with a possible D match to TRBD1 (5 bases). The V gene's germline CDR1 is MNHEY and CDR2 SVGAGI. V lost 2 bases and J lost 1, with 9 bases in between. The CDR3 is made up of 15 amino acids. The CDR3 region is CASSYPGGSGNTIYF. In DNA form, the CDR3 reads TGTGCCAGCAGTTACCCCGGGGGGTCTGGAAACACCATATATTTT.

The CDR3 coding sequence is TGTGCCAGCAGTTTATTCGGCTTAGGCAGGCACATAACGAACACCGGGGAGCTGTTTTTT. It codes for CASSLFGLGRHITNTGELFF. The gene calls are TRBV27 and TRBJ2-2; D gene unclear. The length of the CDR3 is 20 residues. V lost 1 base and J lost 0, with 21 bases in between. Germline V gene lookup returns CDR1 MNHEY and CDR2 SMNVEV (reference sequence).

The rearrangement links TRBV24-1 to TRBJ1-1; 8 bases fit TRBD1. Trimming removed 8 bases from V and 8 bases from J; junction bases left unmatched: 15. Germline CDR1 reads KGHDR; CDR2 reads SFDVKD. CDR3 length: 15 amino acids. The CDR3 here is CATILTPGGYFEAFF. CDR3 coding DNA: TGTGCCACCATTCTAACCCCAGGGGGCTACTTCGAAGCTTTCTTT.

The chain uses TRBV7-3 and TRBJ2-2; TRBD1 is a possible D gene (6 bases). The CDR3 has 15 amino acids. Between the trimmed V and J ends, which lost 1 base and 5 bases, there was a span of 11 bases. Looked up from germline, CDR1 is SGHTA and CDR2 is FQGTGA. The CDR3 loop reads CASSLRGPGTGELFF. The CDR3 coding sequence is TGTGCCAGCAGCTTAAGGGGGCCGGGGACCGGGGAGCTGTTTTTT.

The genes are TRBV20-1 and TRBJ1-4; TRBD1 might be the D (6 bases). V gave up 6 bases and J gave up 8 bases, with 10 bases separating them. The CDR3 is 11 residues long. The germline CDR1 and CDR2 sequences are DFQATT and SNEGSKA (reference sequence). The CDR3 DNA is TGCAGTGCACTAAGGGGGGAAAAACTGTTTTTT. Translation gives CSALRGEKLFF.

The J gene is TRBJ1-6, the V gene TRBV3-1 (or the pseudogene TRBV3-2), with 10 bases that match TRBD1. With 4 bases clipped from V and 8 bases from J, the junction kept 5 bases outside the gene matches. The CDR3 spans 15 residues. Germline V CDR1 and CDR2: LGHDT, YNNKEL (reference sequence). The CDR3 region has the DNA TGTGCCAGCAGCCTTTCCGGGACAGGGGATTCACCCCTCCACTTT. It yields the protein CASSLSGTGDSPLHF.

V usage is TRBV5-6 and J usage is TRBJ2-1, with D perhaps TRBD1 (5 bases). Germline CDR1 SGHDT, CDR2 YYEEEE. Trimming removed 0 bases at V and 8 bases at J, with 12 bases between. The CDR3 contains 14 residues. The CDR3 protein is CASSLGVPGYEQFF. The DNA for the CDR3 is TGTGCCAGCAGCTTGGGCGTGCCAGGGTATGAGCAGTTCTTC.

The table lists this clone with a few counts. V usage is TRBV19 and J usage is TRBJ1-2, with D possibly matching TRBD1 (6 bases). Trimming left V 1 base short and J 0 bases short, with 9 bases between. The CDR3 covers 15 residues. CDR1 and CDR2 from the germline V gene are LNHDA and SQIVND (reference sequence). The CDR3 DNA is TGTGCCAGTAGTATAGGAGGGACACCTAACTATGGCTACACCTTC. Translation gives CASSIGGTPNYGYTF.

The chain employs TRBV5-4 and TRBJ2-2, with D perhaps TRBD2 (5 bases). From germline, CDR1 is SGHNT and CDR2 YYREEE (reference sequence). There are 15 residues in the CDR3. With 4 bases removed from V and 8 bases from J, the gap between germline ends came to 18 bases. CDR3 DNA: TGTGCCAGCAGCCCGCGAGCCGGGGAAGTAGGGGAGCTGTTTTTT. This codes for CASSPRAGEVGELFF.

Note on this clone: Other DNA sequences in this sample translate to the same CDR3. J is TRBJ1-2 and V is TRBV15, with D possibly being TRBD1 (5 bases). Germline CDR1 is LNHNV and CDR2 is YYDKDF (reference sequence). Trimming took 0 bases from V and 2 from J, leaving 7 bases between them. This CDR3 has 14 amino acids. CDR3 sequence: CATSRDRANYGYTF. In nucleotides, the CDR3 is TGTGCCACCAGCAGAGACAGGGCCAACTATGGCTACACCTTC. The full variable domain, in which reference TRBV15 and TRBJ1-2 provide the parts outside the CDR3, is DAMVIQNPRYQVTQFGKPVTLSCSQTLNHNVMYWYQQKSSQAPKLLFHYYDKDFNNEADTPDNFQSRRPNTSFCFLDIRSPGLGDTAMYLCATSRDRANYGYTFGSGTRLTVV.

This clone has a handful of counts. The chain combines TRBV4-1 with TRBJ2-7; D is unresolved. The germline V gene has CDR1 MGHRA and CDR2 YSYEKL. V was shortened by 2 bases and J by 4 bases, with 9 bases between the two germline ends. The CDR3 extends over 13 amino acids. As DNA, the CDR3 is TGCGCCAGCAGCCAACAGACGGGTTACGAGCAGTACTTC. It translates to CASSQQTGYEQYF.

The chain combines TRBV28 with TRBJ2-3; 9 bases align to TRBD1. Germline CDR1 MDHEN, CDR2 SYDVKM. The CDR3 is made up of 14 amino acids. The J segment lost 5 bases and the V segment lost 7 bases, leaving 7 bases of the junction unmatched. The CDR3 DNA reads as TGTGCCAGCACCGAACAGGGGGCGATAGATACGCAGTATTTT. Its protein is CASTEQGAIDTQYF.

This chain joins TRBV4-1 and TRBJ2-5; 13 nucleotides align to TRBD2. Germline CDR1 MGHRA, CDR2 YSYEKL. Trimming removed 1 base from V and 2 bases from J; junction bases left unmatched: 7. This CDR3 is built from 18 residues. CDR3 DNA sequence: TGCGCCAGCAGCCAAGTTAAACTAGCGGGAGGGGGGCAAGAGACCCAGTACTTC. Translating it yields CASSQVKLAGGGQETQYF.

The rearrangement links TRBV9 to TRBJ1-2, with 11 bases aligning to TRBD1. Per the germline V gene, CDR1 is SGDLS and CDR2 is YYNGEE. The CDR3 has 17 amino acids. V shed 4 bases, J shed 6 bases, and the junction held 14 bases outside the gene matches. CDR3 coding DNA: TGTGCCAGCAGCCCACACCCGGGACAGGGGGTTAGAGATGGCTACACCTTC. It yields the protein CASSPHPGQGVRDGYTF.

V and J are TRBV19 and TRBJ2-6; D is uncertain. Trimming shortened V by 11 bases and J by 0 bases, and 8 bases separated the two germline ends. Looked up from germline, CDR1 is LNHDA and CDR2 is SQIVND (reference sequence). CDR3 length equals 13 residues. CDR3 sequence (DNA): TGTGCCGGCCGATTCTCTGGGGCCAACGTCCTGACTTTC. Amino acid sequence: CAGRFSGANVLTF.

In DNA, the CDR3 is TGTGCCAGCAGCTTAGAGGCTAGCCCTGGAGAGCAGTTCTTC. It translates to CASSLEASPGEQFF. The chain is built from TRBV7-2 and TRBJ2-1, with D possibly TRBD2 on 5 matching bases. This CDR3 has 14 residues. The V gene's germline CDR1 is SGHTA and CDR2 FQGNSA. V lost 1 base and J 10 bases, leaving 14 bases between the germline ends.